Following are 8 T cell receptor beta chains from one sample sequenced in a study of T cells in Graves' hyperthyroidism and ophthalmopathy. The investigators amplified TCR beta CDR3 regions from RNA transcripts. The HTBI primer set was used in a first-round RT-PCR of the TCR CDR3. TCRdb analysed the multiplex PCR reads with MiXCR anew, one entry per CDR3 protein. Of 550,000 to 700,000 distinct CDR3 sequences listed, roughly 14% are singletons. Sequencing was carried out using blood. Every receptor here comes from a woman aged 35 to 49 with Graves' ophthalmopathy.

This clonotype appeared many times. The rearrangement uses TRBV6-1 and TRBJ1-2; the D gene is possibly TRBD1 (6 bases). The V gene lost 0 bases and the J gene lost 6 bases, with 14 bases spanning the gap. CDR1 and CDR2 from the germline V gene are MNHNS and SASEGT. The CDR3 runs to 15 residues. The CDR3 nucleotides are TGTGCCAGCAGTGAAGCTTACGGGGGCACTAATGGCTACACCTTC. This codes for CASSEAYGGTNGYTF.

This clonotype was seen many times. The chain has TRBV6-1 and TRBJ2-2; 12 bases align to TRBD1. The CDR3 consists of 18 residues. Germline CDR1 and CDR2: MNHNS and SASEGT. V dropped 4 bases and J dropped 1; count of bases not matched to a gene: 7. The CDR3 region is CASSGGQGAIKNTGELFF. The DNA of the CDR3 is TGTGCCAGCAGTGGGGGACAGGGGGCGATTAAGAACACCGGGGAGCTGTTTTTT.

This chain joins TRBV12-3 or TRBV12-4 and TRBJ2-7; 9 nucleotides line up with TRBD2. This CDR3 has 17 amino acids. V shed 3 bases, J shed 7 bases, and the junction held 16 bases outside the gene matches. CDR3 bases: TGTGCCAGCAGTTTTGTGAGCGGGAGGCTGAAGGGGGAGGAGCAGTACTTC. Its translation: CASSFVSGRLKGEEQYF.

This clonotype was recorded many times. This chain joins TRBV24-1 and TRBJ2-7; tentatively, D is TRBD1 or TRBD2 (5 bases each). V dropped 3 bases and J dropped 6 bases, with 8 bases sitting between them. CDR1 KGHDR and CDR2 SFDVKD come from the germline V gene. The CDR3 extends over 12 amino acids. CDR3 bases: TGTGCCACCAGTGATGGGACCCTCGAGCAGTACTTC. It codes for CATSDGTLEQYF.

This clonotype was counted ten times or more. The V call is TRBV6-2 or TRBV6-3, the J call TRBJ2-5; tentatively, D is TRBD1 (5 bases). Trimming took 7 bases from V and 3 from J, leaving 15 bases between them. The germline gives CDR1 MNHEY, CDR2 SVGEGT. The CDR3 loop spans 14 amino acids. CDR3 in amino acids: CASTLDTNEETQYF. DNA of the CDR3: TGTGCCAGCACCCTGGACACGAATGAAGAGACCCAGTACTTC.

This clonotype appeared many times. V gene TRBV28 combines with J gene TRBJ2-7; 10 nucleotides match TRBD2. This CDR3 region has 14 residues. Per the germline V gene, CDR1 is MDHEN and CDR2 is SYDVKM. The V segment lost 4 bases and the J segment 7 bases; nucleotides outside the gene matches: 7. CDR3: CASSWASLAGEQYF. The DNA of the CDR3 is TGTGCCAGCAGTTGGGCCTCACTAGCGGGAGAGCAGTACTTC.

This clonotype was found a few times. The J gene is TRBJ2-6, the V gene TRBV6-2 or TRBV6-3; no clear D. CDR1 and CDR2 (germline): MNHEY, SVGEGT. CDR3 length: 20 amino acids. The V and J ends lost 0 bases and 4 bases respectively, with 22 bases between them. As DNA, the CDR3 is TGTGCCAGCAGTTACTCTCGAAGGTCGGAGTTCTTTCCAGGGGCCAACGTCCTGACTTTC. Its protein product is CASSYSRRSEFFPGANVLTF.

This chain connects TRBV7-8 to TRBJ1-1, with D unresolved. This CDR3 region has 15 residues. Germline loops: CDR1 SGHVS, CDR2 FQNEAQ. Trimming cost V 0 bases and J 0 bases, with 8 bases left between them. The CDR3 sequence is CASSLAYQLNTEAFF. The DNA for the CDR3 is TGTGCCAGCAGCTTAGCGTACCAGCTGAACACTGAAGCTTTCTTT.